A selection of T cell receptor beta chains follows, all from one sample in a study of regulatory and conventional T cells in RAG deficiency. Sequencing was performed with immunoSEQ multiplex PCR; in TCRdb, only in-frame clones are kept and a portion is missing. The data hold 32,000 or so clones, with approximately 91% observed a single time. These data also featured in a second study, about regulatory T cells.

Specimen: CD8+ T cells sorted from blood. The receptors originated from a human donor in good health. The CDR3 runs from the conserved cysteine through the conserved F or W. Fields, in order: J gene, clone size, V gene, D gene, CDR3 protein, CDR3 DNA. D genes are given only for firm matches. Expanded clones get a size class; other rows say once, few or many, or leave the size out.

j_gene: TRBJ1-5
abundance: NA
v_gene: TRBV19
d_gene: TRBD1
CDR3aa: CASSKRTGSVNQPQHF
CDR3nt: TGTGCCAGTAGTAAGAGGACAGGGTCTGTTAATCAGCCCCAGCATTTT

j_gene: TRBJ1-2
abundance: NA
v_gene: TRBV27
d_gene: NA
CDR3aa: CASSLWAGDRYGYTF
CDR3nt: TGTGCCAGCAGTTTATGGGCAGGGGATCGCTATGGCTACACCTTC

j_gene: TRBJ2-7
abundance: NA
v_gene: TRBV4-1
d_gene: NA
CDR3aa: CASSQAQGYEQYF
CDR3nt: TGCGCCAGCAGCCAAGCCCAGGGCTACGAGCAGTACTTC

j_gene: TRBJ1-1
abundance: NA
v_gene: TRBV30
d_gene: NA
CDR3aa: CARGRWDTEAFF
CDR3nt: TGTGCACGGGGAAGGTGGGACACTGAAGCTTTCTTT

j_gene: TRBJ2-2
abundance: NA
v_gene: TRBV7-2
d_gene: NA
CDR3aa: CASSTHTGELFF
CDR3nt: TGTGCCAGCAGCACGCACACCGGGGAGCTGTTTTTT

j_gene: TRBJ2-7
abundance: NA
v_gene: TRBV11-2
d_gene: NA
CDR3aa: CASSLVGGPYEQYF
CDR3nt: TGTGCCAGCAGCTTAGTAGGGGGTCCCTACGAGCAGTACTTC

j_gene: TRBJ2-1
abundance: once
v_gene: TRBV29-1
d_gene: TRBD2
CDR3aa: CSGRSGSSGYNEQFF
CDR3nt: TGCAGCGGACGTAGCGGGAGTAGCGGCTACAATGAGCAGTTCTTC

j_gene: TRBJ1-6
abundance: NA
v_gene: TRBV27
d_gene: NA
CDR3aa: CASSPSTGAYNSPLHF
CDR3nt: TGTGCCAGCAGCCCCTCGACAGGAGCCTATAATTCACCCCTCCACTTT

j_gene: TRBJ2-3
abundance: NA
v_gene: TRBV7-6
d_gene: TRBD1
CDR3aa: CASSFGTDTDTQYF
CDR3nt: TGTGCCAGCAGCTTCGGGACAGACACAGATACGCAGTATTTT

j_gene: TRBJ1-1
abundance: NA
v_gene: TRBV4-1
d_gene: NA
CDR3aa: CASSHRKSENTEAFF
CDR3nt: TGCGCCAGCAGCCACCGAAAGTCGGAGAACACTGAAGCTTTCTTT

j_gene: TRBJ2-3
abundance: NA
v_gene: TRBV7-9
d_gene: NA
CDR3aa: CASSYWGGGPDTQYF
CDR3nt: TGTGCCAGCAGCTACTGGGGGGGCGGGCCAGATACGCAGTATTTT

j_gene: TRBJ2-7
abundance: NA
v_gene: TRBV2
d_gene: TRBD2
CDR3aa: CASSYTALAESYEQYF
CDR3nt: TGTGCCAGCAGCTACACGGCACTAGCGGAGAGCTACGAGCAGTACTTC

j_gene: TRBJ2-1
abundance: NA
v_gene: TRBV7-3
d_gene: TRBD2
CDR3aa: CASSRIAGGYNEQFF
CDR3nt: TGTGCCAGCAGCCGCATAGCGGGGGGCTACAATGAGCAGTTCTTC

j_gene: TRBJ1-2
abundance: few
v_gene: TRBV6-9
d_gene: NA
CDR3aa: CASSPRTDHGYTF
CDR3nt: TGTGCCAGCAGCCCCCGGACAGACCATGGCTACACCTTC

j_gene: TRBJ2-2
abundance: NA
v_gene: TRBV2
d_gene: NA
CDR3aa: CASSDRLVYTGELFF
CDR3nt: TGTGCCAGCAGTGATCGGCTAGTTTACACCGGGGAGCTGTTTTTT

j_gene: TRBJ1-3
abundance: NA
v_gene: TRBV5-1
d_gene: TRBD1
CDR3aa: CASSLTTGAGNTIYF
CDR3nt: TGCGCCAGCAGCCTAACTACAGGGGCGGGAAACACCATATATTTT

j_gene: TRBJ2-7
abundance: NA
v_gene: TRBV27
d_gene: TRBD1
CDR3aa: CASSRQGTATYEQYF
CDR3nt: TGTGCCAGCAGCCGACAAGGGACAGCCACCTACGAGCAGTACTTC

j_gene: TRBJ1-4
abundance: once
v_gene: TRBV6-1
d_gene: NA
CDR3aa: CASSYPGAREKLFF
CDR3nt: TGTGCCAGCAGCTACCCGGGGGCGCGGGAAAAACTGTTTTTT

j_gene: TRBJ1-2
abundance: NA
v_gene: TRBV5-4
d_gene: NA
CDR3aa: CASSLGADGYTF
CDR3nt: TGTGCCAGCAGTCTCGGGGCGGATGGCTACACCTTC

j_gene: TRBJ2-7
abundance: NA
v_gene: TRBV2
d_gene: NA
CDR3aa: CASSGDSQKAHLRGQYF
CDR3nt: TGTGCCAGCAGTGGAGACAGTCAGAAGGCCCACCTACGAGGGCAGTACTTC

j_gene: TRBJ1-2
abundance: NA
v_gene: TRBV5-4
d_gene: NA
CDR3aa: CASSLAEGILRGYTF
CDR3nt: TGTGCCAGCAGCTTGGCCGAAGGAATCCTAAGGGGCTACACCTTC

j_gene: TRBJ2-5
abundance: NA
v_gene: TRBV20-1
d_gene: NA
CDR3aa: CSASQGETQYF
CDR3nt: TGCAGTGCTAGCCAGGGGGAGACCCAGTACTTC

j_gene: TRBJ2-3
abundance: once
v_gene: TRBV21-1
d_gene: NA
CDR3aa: CASSNGSGSTISTDTQYF
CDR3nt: TGTGCCAGCAGCAACGGTAGCGGGAGTACGATTAGCACAGATACGCAGTATTTT

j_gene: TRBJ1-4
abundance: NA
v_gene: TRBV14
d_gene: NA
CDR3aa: CASSQEASGSANEKLFF
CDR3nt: TGTGCCAGCAGCCAAGAAGCTTCAGGGTCGGCTAATGAAAAACTGTTTTTT

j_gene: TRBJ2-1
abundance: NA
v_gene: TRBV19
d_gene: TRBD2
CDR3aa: CASSIGGLASYNEQFF
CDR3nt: TGTGCCAGTAGTATAGGGGGACTAGCGTCATACAATGAGCAGTTCTTC

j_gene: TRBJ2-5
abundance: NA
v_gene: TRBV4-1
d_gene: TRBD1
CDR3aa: CASSQDISTGGQETQYF
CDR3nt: TGCGCCAGCAGCCAAGATATCTCCACAGGGGGACAAGAGACCCAGTACTTC

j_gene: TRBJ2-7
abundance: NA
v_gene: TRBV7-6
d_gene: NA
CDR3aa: CASSLASGEQYF
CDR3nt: TGTGCCAGCAGCTTAGCGTCTGGCGAGCAGTACTTC

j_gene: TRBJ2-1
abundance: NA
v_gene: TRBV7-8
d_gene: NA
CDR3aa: CASSLAWLANEQFF
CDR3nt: TGTGCCAGCAGCTTAGCGTGGCTAGCCAATGAGCAGTTCTTC

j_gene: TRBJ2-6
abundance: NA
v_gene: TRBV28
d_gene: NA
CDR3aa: CASSRGANVLTF
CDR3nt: TGTGCCAGCAGCCGGGGGGCCAACGTCCTGACTTTC

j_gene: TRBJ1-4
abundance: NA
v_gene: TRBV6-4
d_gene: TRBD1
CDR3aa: CASRATGVREKLFF
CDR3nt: TGTGCCAGCAGGGCCACAGGGGTGCGAGAAAAACTGTTTTTT

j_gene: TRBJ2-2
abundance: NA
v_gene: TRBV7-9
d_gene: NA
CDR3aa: CASSPPTLAAHTGELFF
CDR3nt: TGTGCCAGCAGCCCCCCGACCCTAGCCGCCCACACCGGGGAGCTGTTTTTT

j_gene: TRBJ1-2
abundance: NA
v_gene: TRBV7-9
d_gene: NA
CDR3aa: CASMTPGAIYGYTF
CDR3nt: TGTGCCAGCATGACCCCGGGGGCCATCTATGGCTACACCTTC

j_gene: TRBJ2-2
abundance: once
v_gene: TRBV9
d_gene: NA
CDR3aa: CASSVEVSGELFF
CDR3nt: TGTGCCAGCAGCGTAGAGGTTTCCGGGGAGCTGTTTTTT

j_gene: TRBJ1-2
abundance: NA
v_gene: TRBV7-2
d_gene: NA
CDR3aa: CARSFVYGYTF
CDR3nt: TGTGCCAGGAGTTTTGTCTATGGCTACACCTTC

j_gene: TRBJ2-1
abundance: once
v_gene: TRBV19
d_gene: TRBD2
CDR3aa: CASSIMSGGDNEQFF
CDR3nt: TGTGCCAGTAGTATCATGAGCGGGGGGGACAATGAGCAGTTCTTC

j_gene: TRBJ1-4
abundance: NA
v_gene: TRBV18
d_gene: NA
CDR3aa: CASSHAGVATNEKLFF
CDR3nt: TGTGCCAGCTCACACGCAGGGGTTGCAACTAATGAAAAACTGTTTTTT

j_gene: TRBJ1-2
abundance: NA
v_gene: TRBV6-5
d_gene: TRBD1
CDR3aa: CASSYGDRGEGYTF
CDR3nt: TGTGCCAGCAGTTACGGGGACAGGGGGGAGGGCTACACCTTC

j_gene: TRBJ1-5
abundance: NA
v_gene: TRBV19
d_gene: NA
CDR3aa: CASSIIKAGARSSNQPQHF
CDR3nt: TGTGCCAGTAGTATCATCAAGGCAGGGGCGCGGTCAAGCAATCAGCCCCAGCATTTT

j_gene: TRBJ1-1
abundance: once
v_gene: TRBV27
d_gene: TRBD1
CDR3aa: CASSSRQGLMNTEAFF
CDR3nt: TGTGCCAGCAGTTCCAGACAGGGCCTTATGAACACTGAAGCTTTCTTT

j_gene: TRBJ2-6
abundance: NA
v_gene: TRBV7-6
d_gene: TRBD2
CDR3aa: CASSLGGSGANVLTF
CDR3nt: TGTGCCAGCAGCTTGGGGGGGTCTGGGGCCAACGTCCTGACTTTC

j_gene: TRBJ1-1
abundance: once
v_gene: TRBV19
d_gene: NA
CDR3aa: CASSIARTAGRTEAFF
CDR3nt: TGTGCCAGTAGTATAGCCAGGACAGCTGGTCGGACTGAAGCTTTCTTT

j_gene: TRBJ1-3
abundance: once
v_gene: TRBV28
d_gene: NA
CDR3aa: CASSPRGRPGGNTIYF
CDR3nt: TGTGCCAGCAGTCCTAGGGGCAGGCCGGGGGGAAACACCATATATTTT

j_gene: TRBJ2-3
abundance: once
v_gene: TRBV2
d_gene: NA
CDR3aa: CASSRDRVSTDTQYF
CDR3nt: TGTGCCAGCAGTCGCGACAGAGTTAGCACAGATACGCAGTATTTT